This passage covers 26 T cell receptor beta chains from one sample sequenced in a study of shared clonotypes between healthy human individuals. Assay used: immunoSEQ multiplex PCR; TCRdb lists only in-frame clones, some missing. The repertoire holds about 2.2 million clones, with about 92% as singletons. Terminally differentiated effector memory CD45RA+ cells were left out of the naive CD8 fraction, which was CD45RO-negative and positively selected for CCR7. The sequenced material came from naive CD8+ T cells from PBMCs. Every receptor here comes from a man in his late teens or twenties in good health. Some clones in this sample may be carry-over from other donors' samples.

This clone was detected once. Other DNA sequences of this sample code for an identical CDR3. The gene calls are TRBV7-3 and TRBJ2-1; a weak D match, TRBD2 (5 bases). Per germline, CDR1 SGHTA and CDR2 FQGTGA. The V gene lost 5 bases and the J gene lost 3 bases, with 11 bases spanning the gap. This CDR3 spans 14 amino acids. CDR3 nucleotides: TGTGCCAGCAGCCCGAGTGGGAGCTACAATGAGCAGTTCTTC. Residues: CASSPSGSYNEQFF.

The genes are TRBV7-9 and TRBJ2-1, with 9 bases that match TRBD2. Germline V gene lookup returns CDR1 SEHNR and CDR2 FQNEAQ (reference sequence). Losses at the gene ends were 5 bases for V and 6 bases for J; bases not matched to a gene: 8. CDR3 length equals 15 residues. This CDR3 is CASSPRLAEINEQFF. The CDR3 coding sequence is TGTGCCAGCAGCCCGAGACTAGCGGAGATCAATGAGCAGTTCTTC. Using reference TRBV7-9 and TRBJ2-1 for the parts outside the CDR3, the full variable domain is DTGVSQNPRHKITKRGQNVTFRCDPISEHNRLYWYRQTLGQGPEFLTYFQNEAQLEKSRLLSDRFSAERPKGSFSTLEIQRTEQGDSAMYLCASSPRLAEINEQFFGPGTRLTVL.

This clone has a single count. The rearrangement uses TRBV9 and TRBJ1-2; the D gene is possibly TRBD1 (5 bases). V lost 0 bases and J 4 bases, leaving 19 bases between the germline ends. The CDR3 covers 17 residues. The germline V gene encodes CDR1 SGDLS and CDR2 YYNGEE. The CDR3 region has the DNA TGTGCCAGCAGCGTAGTCGGGGGGGTCCTCCCACCCTATGGCTACACCTTC. Translated: CASSVVGGVLPPYGYTF.

This sequence joins TRBV7-8 and TRBJ2-7; TRBD2 matches at 7 bases. V shed 5 bases and J 5 bases; nucleotides not matched to a gene: 9. CDR1 is SGHVS and CDR2 is FQNEAQ in the germline V gene. The CDR3 runs 14 residues. This CDR3 is CASSPAGRGHEQYF. CDR3 DNA sequence: TGTGCCAGCAGCCCAGCGGGGAGGGGCCACGAGCAGTACTTC.

The CDR3 sequence is CASSGPFQYEQYF. In DNA, the CDR3 is TGTGCCAGCAGTGGCCCCTTTCAGTACGAGCAGTACTTC. The gene calls are TRBV25-1 and TRBJ2-7; D is undetermined. The length of the CDR3 is 13 residues. Germline CDR1 and CDR2: MGHDK and SYGVNS. With 4 bases removed from V and 4 bases from J, the gap between germline ends came to 11 bases.

The chain joins TRBV7-8 to TRBJ1-2, with 8 nucleotides matching TRBD1. The CDR3 extends over 14 amino acids. The V gene end was trimmed by 2 bases and the J gene end by 8 bases; junction bases not matched to a gene: 7. CDR1 and CDR2 (germline): SGHVS, FQNEAQ. The CDR3 reads CASSLRAGGEGYTF. Written as DNA, the CDR3 is TGTGCCAGCAGCTTAAGGGCAGGGGGCGAAGGCTACACCTTC.

J is TRBJ2-7 and V is TRBV4-3; D is perhaps TRBD2 (5 bases). Trimming left V 1 base short and J 9 bases short, with 13 bases between. Germline V gene lookup returns CDR1 LGHNA and CDR2 YSLEER. The CDR3 runs 13 residues. CDR3 amino acids: CASSQVPGLAQYF. In nucleotides, the CDR3 is TGCGCCAGCAGCCAAGTTCCGGGGTTGGCGCAGTACTTC.

The gene calls are TRBV11-2 and TRBJ2-3, with 7 bases that match TRBD2. The V and J ends lost 7 bases and 2 bases, in that order; junction bases with no gene match: 6. Germline CDR1 and CDR2: SGHAT and FQNNGV. The CDR3 has 14 amino acids. The CDR3 region has the DNA TGTGCCAGCACCCTAGCGGCCCCCACAGATACGCAGTATTTT. As protein: CASTLAAPTDTQYF.

This chain connects TRBV6-1 to TRBJ1-3; a weak D match, TRBD1 (5 bases). CDR1 is MNHNS, CDR2 SASEGT, per germline. The V and J ends lost 6 bases and 1 base respectively, with 13 bases between them. The CDR3 is 15 amino acids. DNA of the CDR3: TGTGCCAGCAGGGGAACGACAGAGTCTGGAAACACCATATATTTT. Encoded protein: CASRGTTESGNTIYF.

CDR3 loop: CASSEDRVPYEQYF. The CDR3 region has the DNA TGCGCCAGCAGCGAAGACAGGGTGCCCTACGAGCAGTACTTC. The chain couples TRBV5-1 to TRBJ2-7, with 7 bases lining up with TRBD1. The CDR3 length is 14 residues. V shed 4 bases and J 2 bases; nucleotides not matched to a gene: 6. Germline V CDR1 and CDR2: SGHRS, YFSETQ.

The chain carries TRBV27 and TRBJ1-1; 8 bases fit TRBD1. Germline CDR1 and CDR2: MNHEY and SMNVEV (reference sequence). CDR3 length: 14 amino acids. Losses at the gene ends were 4 bases for V and 1 base for J; bases not matched to a gene: 2. CDR3 amino acids: CASSWDRRNTEAFF. Written as DNA, the CDR3 is TGTGCCAGCAGTTGGGACAGGAGGAACACTGAAGCTTTCTTT.

The V call is TRBV27, the J call TRBJ1-1, with D maybe TRBD1 (5 bases). CDR1 is MNHEY, CDR2 SMNVEV, per germline (reference sequence). The CDR3 is made up of 15 amino acids. The germline V and J ends were trimmed by 3 bases and 7 bases, with 18 bases remaining between them. The CDR3 DNA is TGTGCCAGCAGTTTGACAACCGGGGCGGGGGATGAAGCTTTCTTT. The encoded protein is CASSLTTGAGDEAFF.

The chain's CDR3 is CASSSAGTAVEQYF. The CDR3 region has the DNA TGTGCCAGCAGTTCCGCCGGGACAGCGGTGGAGCAGTACTTC. The chain couples TRBV27 to TRBJ2-7; 7 bases fit TRBD1. CDR3 length: 14 amino acids. After removal of 4 bases from V and 7 bases from J, the junction contained 10 bases not matched to a gene. Germline values: CDR1 MNHEY, CDR2 SMNVEV (reference sequence).

The chain is built from TRBV4-2 and TRBJ2-1; TRBD2 aligns across 8 bases. This CDR3 has 16 amino acids. The V gene end was trimmed by 4 bases and the J gene end by 3 bases; junction bases not matched to a gene: 8. Germline CDR1 is LGHNA and CDR2 is YNFKEQ. CDR3 residues: CASSPQIAGGYNEQFF. As DNA, the CDR3 is TGTGCCAGCAGCCCGCAGATTGCGGGAGGCTACAATGAGCAGTTCTTC.

The gene calls are TRBV18 and TRBJ2-7; no definite D call. CDR3 length equals 19 residues. The V and J ends lost 2 bases and 2 bases respectively, with 25 bases between them. CDR1 is KGHSH and CDR2 is LQKENI in the germline V gene. CDR3 bases: TGTGCCAGCTCACCAGACGTTTCCGACCGACACGAGCCCCCCTACGAGCAGTACTTC. Translating it yields CASSPDVSDRHEPPYEQYF.

CDR3 loop: CASSLGLVEEKLFF. The CDR3, as DNA: TGCGCCAGCAGCTTGGGATTGGTTGAGGAAAAACTGTTTTTT. V gene TRBV5-1 combines with J gene TRBJ1-4, with D unresolved. This CDR3 has 14 residues. V lost 0 bases and J lost 8, with 11 bases in between. Per the germline V gene, CDR1 is SGHRS and CDR2 is YFSETQ.

The chain links TRBV6-4 to TRBJ2-1, with D possibly TRBD2 on 5 matching bases. The CDR3 runs 15 residues. Germline V gives CDR1 MRHNA, CDR2 SNTAGT. Deletions cut 9 bases from V and 5 bases from J, with 20 bases between. The CDR3 protein is CASRPRSGIDNEQFF. The CDR3 DNA reads TGTGCCAGTAGGCCTCGATCCGGGATAGACAATGAGCAGTTCTTC.

CDR3 loop: CASSPFIEQYF. CDR3 in DNA: TGTGCCAGCAGCCCCTTCATCGAGCAGTACTTC. The rearrangement links TRBV5-8 to TRBJ2-7; D is ambiguous. This CDR3 has 11 residues. Germline values: CDR1 SGHTS, CDR2 YDEGEE. The V and J ends lost 4 bases and 6 bases respectively, with 8 bases between them.

V gene TRBV6-6 combines with J gene TRBJ2-1, with D uncertain. Trimming took 2 bases from V and 7 from J, leaving 9 bases between them. The CDR3 covers 13 residues. CDR1 MNHNY and CDR2 SVGAGI come from the germline V gene (reference sequence). DNA of the CDR3: TGTGCCAGCAGTTACACCGTAGGTAATGAGCAGTTCTTC. This sequence encodes CASSYTVGNEQFF.

This chain joins TRBV13 and TRBJ1-1; D is uncertain. The germline V gene encodes CDR1 PRHDT and CDR2 FYEKMQ (reference sequence). The ends were cut back, 5 bases at V and 4 bases at J, with 14 bases in the middle. The CDR3 sequence is 14 residues long. The CDR3 sequence: CASSPPSRATEAFF. In DNA form, the CDR3 reads TGTGCCAGCAGCCCCCCCAGTAGGGCCACTGAAGCTTTCTTT.

V gene TRBV5-4 combines with J gene TRBJ2-5; 7 bases match TRBD2. Germline V lookup: CDR1 SGHNT, CDR2 YYREEE (reference sequence). This CDR3 comprises 16 residues. V lost 4 bases, J lost 5 bases, and 14 bases stayed unmatched. CDR3 bases: TGTGCCAGCAGCCCCTGGATCGCGGGAGCGGGGGAGACCCAGTACTTC. Its protein product is CASSPWIAGAGETQYF.

The J gene is TRBJ2-7, the V gene TRBV29-1; TRBD2 might be the D (5 bases). Germline lookup yields CDR1 SQVTM and CDR2 ANQGSEA. There are 14 residues in the CDR3. Trimming took off 7 bases at V and 2 bases at J, with 18 bases between the two ends. CDR3 coding DNA: TGCAGCGCCCTAGGCGGGTCCCGAACCTACGAGCAGTACTTC. It specifies CSALGGSRTYEQYF.

The chain carries TRBV15 and TRBJ2-1, with 9 bases matching TRBD2. Germline V gives CDR1 LNHNV, CDR2 YYDKDF (reference sequence). Trimming took 0 bases from V and 5 from J; bases not matched to a gene: 14. The CDR3 sequence is 19 residues long. As DNA, the CDR3 is TGTGCCACCAGCAGAGATCAGTACTATAAGCTAGCGGGACACAATGAGCAGTTCTTC. This translates into CATSRDQYYKLAGHNEQFF.

This chain joins TRBV6-1 and TRBJ2-7; 8 bases fit TRBD1. Germline-derived CDR1 and CDR2 are MNHNS and SASEGT. The CDR3 is 16 amino acids. Trimming removed 1 base from V and 2 bases from J; junction bases left unmatched: 7. The CDR3 here is CASSEEAGGFPYEQYF. DNA for the CDR3: TGTGCCAGCAGTGAAGAGGCAGGGGGCTTTCCCTACGAGCAGTACTTC.

The rearrangement links TRBV2 to TRBJ2-7; D is tentatively TRBD1 or TRBD2 (5 bases each). Trimming removed 8 bases from V and 4 bases from J, with 21 bases in between. This CDR3 is built from 15 residues. CDR1 is SNHLY, CDR2 FYNNEI, per germline. DNA for the CDR3: TGTGCCAGCTGGGGCTTAGTAGGAGGCAAATACGAGCAGTACTTC. Protein: CASWGLVGGKYEQYF.

The chain employs TRBV4-3 and TRBJ2-2, with TRBD2 as a possible D gene (5 bases). The germline gives CDR1 LGHNA, CDR2 YSLEER. V lost 0 bases and J lost 6, with 11 bases in between. The CDR3 is made up of 15 amino acids. The CDR3 is CASSQERTWAGELFF. CDR3 bases: TGCGCCAGCAGCCAAGAGCGGACTTGGGCCGGGGAGCTGTTTTTT.